This TCR beta chain derives from a study of OX40 agonist ivuxolimab in advanced cancers. Across the study: Mean age approximately 66 years, range roughly 23 to 79; around 80% male. Study-level findings and limits: CD4+ and CD8+ blood T cells expanded clonally by week 6 at 0.1 to 3.0 mg/kg.

In regard to this clone: The antigen is not known.

Trimming shortened V by 6 bases and J by 1 base, and 17 bases separated the two germline ends. CDR1 is SGHDT, CDR2 YYEEEE, per germline. There are 16 residues in the CDR3. This table comes from immunoSEQ multiplex PCR, and its TCRdb copy is limited to in-frame clones, with some not included. In the table there are about 16,000 clones, approximately 85% of which are singletons. The sample was CD4+ or CD8+ T cells sorted from blood, taken in a trial of the OX40 agonist ivuxolimab. The chain joins TRBV5-6 to TRBJ1-3; D remains unclear. This sequence was found in an adult with an advanced solid tumor such as melanoma, head and neck, liver or kidney cancer. The CDR3: CASNQGGYWSGNTIYF. CDR3 coding DNA: TGTGCCAGCAACCAAGGCGGGTACTGGTCTGGAAACACCATATATTTT. Full variable domain (missing parts from reference TRBV5-6 and TRBJ1-3): DAGVTQSPTHLIKTRGQQVTLRCSPKSGHDTVSWYQQALGQGPQFIFQYYEEEERQRGNFPDRFSGHQFPNYSSELNVNALLLGDSALYLCASNQGGYWSGNTIYFGEGSWLTVV.